This T cell receptor (beta chain) was observed in a study of T-cell memory formation after mild COVID-19. Study outcomes and limitations: SARS-CoV-2 specificity of second-wave clones peaking day 37 was unconfirmed. Among contracting clones, CD4+ were mainly CM/EM and CD8+ enriched in EMRA. CD4/CD8 balance characterized clones contracting day 15 to 85, and CD4+ skew characterized later expanders.

J was trimmed by 2 bases and V by 4 bases; bases with no gene match: 11. Germline loops: CDR1 LGHDT, CDR2 YNNKEL (reference sequence). The CDR3 length is 16 residues. Using its own MiXCR run on the 5' RACE reads, TCRdb lists one record per CDR3 protein. This table has approximately 340,000 distinct CDR3 sequences, about a sixth appearing once. This clonotype showed up just a few times. Its target is unknown. What was sequenced was PBMCs or a T cell subset sorted from them (not recorded which). This TCR derives from a man younger than 35 who had mild COVID-19 (a few samples of this study predate the infection). Cell type and time point are not known. This sequence joins TRBV3-1 and TRBJ2-7; 7 bases align to TRBD1. The DNA for the CDR3 is TGTGCCAGCAGCCGGGGACAGAAATTCCTAACCTACGAGCAGTACTTC. Residues: CASSRGQKFLTYEQYF.